This T cell receptor beta chain was obtained from a study of T-cell memory formation after mild COVID-19 (dated by TCRdb to the early 2020s). Turning to the overall study: Most TCR sequence clusters were specific to one of the two donors. Longitudinal TCRalpha and TCRbeta repertoire sequencing tracked T-cell clones expanding and contracting after mild COVID-19 in a couple of donors. Two young, previously healthy adult volunteers, one female and one male, were included in the cohort. Overall study outcomes, separate from this receptor: Only a couple of mild cases were covered by the study, and larger cohorts that include severe cases with pre-infection samples were considered necessary. Clones that contracted from day 15 to 85 showed balanced CD4/CD8 phenotypes, whereas a second wave of clones that expanded from day 15 to 37 leaned towards CD4+. SARS-CoV-2 specificity was not confirmed for the second-wave clones peaking on day 37. Some responding clones were detected in pre-infection memory, which suggested that pre-existing cross-reactive memory T cells had joined the SARS-CoV-2 response. Contracting CD4+ clones turned up mainly in the CM and EM memory subsets, whereas EMRA was where CD8+ clones were enriched.

Sequenced on an Illumina NovaSeq 6000. TCRalpha and TCRbeta cDNA libraries were constructed by 5'RACE with constant-segment primers, with sample barcodes and unique molecular identifiers being introduced. Trizol reagent was used to extract RNA from every sample. Amplification of the libraries took two PCR steps, and the second step added a second sample barcode plus Illumina TruSeq adapters. Libraries were sequenced on an Illumina NovaSeq with 2 x 150 bp paired-end reads. In the original analysis: With migec v1.2.7, reads were demultiplexed and then collapsed into UMI-guided consensus sequences. Using mixcr v2.1.11, UMI consensuses were aligned to TRA and TRB V and J templates and then assembled into clonotypes. Expanded or contracted clonotypes were those called significant by both edgeR and NoisET, with noise models trained on biological replicates. For edgeR calls, the cutoffs were a false discovery rate-adjusted p below 0.01 and a log2 fold-change threshold of 1. As an exploratory analysis of dynamics, PCA with hierarchical clustering was applied to max-normalized trajectories of the 1000 most abundant clonotypes. Separately sequenced CD4+ and CD8+ repertoires were used to assign a CD4 or CD8 phenotype to each responding clone. The public reads were reanalyzed by TCRdb: fastp trimming at Q25, MiXCR alignment, in-frame beta chains only. Rows with a matching CDR3 protein are joined into one entry that keeps the most common DNA and genes. V and J calls and clone size were set by TCRdb, not the authors. A total of approximately 450,000 distinct CDR3 sequences appear in this sample, 15% to 20% of them only once. Clones ranked in the top ten supply roughly 12% of the sample.

Ficoll-Paque density gradient centrifugation was the method used to isolate PBMCs. There are a few counts of this clonotype. Its antigen target is currently unknown. Base qualities are not provided; no much larger clone lies one nucleotide away. The sequence came from an adult woman who had mild COVID-19 (a few samples of this study predate the infection). The sample titles of this study are shuffled in the database, so cell type and time point are left out; the donor was told from shared clones. The material sequenced was PBMCs or a T cell subset sorted from them (not recorded which).

The CDR3 sequence is CASWEPLSTDTQYF. The sequenced DNA is TGTGCCAGCTGGGAGCCACTCTCCACAGATACGCAGTATTTT. The chain is made from TRBV12-3 or TRBV12-4 and TRBJ2-3; TRBD2 is possibly the D segment (5 matching bases). The CDR3 goes from the cysteine to the phenylalanine over 14 residues. The entry retains the CDR3 DNA only, 42 bases that are in frame from base 1. A distance of 14 bases separates the germline ends of V and J, which lose 8 bases and 2 bases respectively.